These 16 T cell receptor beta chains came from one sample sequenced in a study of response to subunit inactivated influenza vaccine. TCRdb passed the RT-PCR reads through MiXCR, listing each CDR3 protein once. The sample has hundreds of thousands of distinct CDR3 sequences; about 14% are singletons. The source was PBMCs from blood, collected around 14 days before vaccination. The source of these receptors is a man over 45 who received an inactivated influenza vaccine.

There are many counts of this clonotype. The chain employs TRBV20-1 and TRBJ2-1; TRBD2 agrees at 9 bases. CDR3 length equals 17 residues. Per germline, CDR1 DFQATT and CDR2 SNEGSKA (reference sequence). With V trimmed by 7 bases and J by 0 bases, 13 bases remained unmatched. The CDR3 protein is CSVVVSGGASSYNEQFF. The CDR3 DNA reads TGCAGTGTTGTGGTTAGCGGGGGTGCGAGCTCCTACAATGAGCAGTTCTTC.

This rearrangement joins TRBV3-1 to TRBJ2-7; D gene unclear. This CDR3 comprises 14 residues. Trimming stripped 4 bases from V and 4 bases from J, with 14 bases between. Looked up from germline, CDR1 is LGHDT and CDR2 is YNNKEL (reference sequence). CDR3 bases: TGTGCCAGCAGCCCGAATGGCGGTCTTTACGAGCAGTACTTC. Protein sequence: CASSPNGGLYEQYF.

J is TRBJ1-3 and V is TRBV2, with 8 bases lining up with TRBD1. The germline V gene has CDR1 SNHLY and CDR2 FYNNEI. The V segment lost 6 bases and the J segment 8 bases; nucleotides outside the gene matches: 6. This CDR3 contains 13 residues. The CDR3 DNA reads TGTGCCAGCAGCTCGGACAGGGAAGACACCATATATTTT. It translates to CASSSDREDTIYF.

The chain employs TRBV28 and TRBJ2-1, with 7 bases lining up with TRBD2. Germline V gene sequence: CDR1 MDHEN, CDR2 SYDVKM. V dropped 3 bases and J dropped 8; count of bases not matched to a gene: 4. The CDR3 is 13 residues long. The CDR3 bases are TGTGCCAGCAGTTTGAGTCTAGCGGATGAGCAGTTCTTC. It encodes CASSLSLADEQFF.

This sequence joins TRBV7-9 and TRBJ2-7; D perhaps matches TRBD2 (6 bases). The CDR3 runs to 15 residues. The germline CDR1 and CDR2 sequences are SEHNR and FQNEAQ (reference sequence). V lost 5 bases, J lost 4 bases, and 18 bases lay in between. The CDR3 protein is CASSPTRVGPYEQYF. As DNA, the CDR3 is TGTGCCAGCAGCCCGACTAGAGTGGGCCCATACGAGCAGTACTTC.

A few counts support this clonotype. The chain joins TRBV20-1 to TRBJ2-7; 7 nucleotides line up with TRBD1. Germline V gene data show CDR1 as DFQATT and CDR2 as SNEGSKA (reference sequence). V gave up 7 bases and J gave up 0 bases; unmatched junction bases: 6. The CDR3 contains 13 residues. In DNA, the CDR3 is TGCAGTGTCGCCGGGACAGCCTCCTACGAGCAGTACTTC. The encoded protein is CSVAGTASYEQYF.

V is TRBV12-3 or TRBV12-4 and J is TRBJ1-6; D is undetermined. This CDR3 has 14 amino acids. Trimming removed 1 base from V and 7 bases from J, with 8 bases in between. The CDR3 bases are TGTGCCAGCAGTTTAGGCAGAACGAATTCACCCCTCCACTTT. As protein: CASSLGRTNSPLHF.

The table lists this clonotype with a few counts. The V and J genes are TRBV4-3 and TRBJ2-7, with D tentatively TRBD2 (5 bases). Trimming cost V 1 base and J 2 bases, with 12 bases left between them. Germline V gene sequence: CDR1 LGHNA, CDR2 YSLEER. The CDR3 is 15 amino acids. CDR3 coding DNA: TGCGCCAGCAGCCAAGTTTGGGAGTCCGCCTACGAGCAGTACTTC. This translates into CASSQVWESAYEQYF.

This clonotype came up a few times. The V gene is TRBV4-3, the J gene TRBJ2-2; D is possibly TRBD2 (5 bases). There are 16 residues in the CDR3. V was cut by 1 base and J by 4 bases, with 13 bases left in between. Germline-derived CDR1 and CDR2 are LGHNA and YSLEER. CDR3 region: CASSQVGVPATGELFF. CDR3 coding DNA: TGCGCCAGCAGCCAAGTCGGGGTTCCGGCCACCGGGGAGCTGTTTTTT.

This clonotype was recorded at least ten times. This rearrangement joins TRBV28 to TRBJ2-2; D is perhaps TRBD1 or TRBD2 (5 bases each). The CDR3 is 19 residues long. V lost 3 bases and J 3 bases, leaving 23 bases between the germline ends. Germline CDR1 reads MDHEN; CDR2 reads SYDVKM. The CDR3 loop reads CASSFLQPRDGQDTGELFF. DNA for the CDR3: TGTGCCAGCAGTTTTCTTCAACCCCGGGACGGCCAGGACACCGGGGAGCTGTTTTTT.

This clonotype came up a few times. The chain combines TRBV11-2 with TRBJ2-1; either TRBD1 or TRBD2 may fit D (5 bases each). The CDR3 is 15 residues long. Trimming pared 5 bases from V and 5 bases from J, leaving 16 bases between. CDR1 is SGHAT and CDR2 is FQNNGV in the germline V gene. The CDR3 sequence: CASSQGRGVDNEQFF. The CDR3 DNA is TGTGCCAGCAGCCAGGGTCGGGGAGTCGACAATGAGCAGTTCTTC.

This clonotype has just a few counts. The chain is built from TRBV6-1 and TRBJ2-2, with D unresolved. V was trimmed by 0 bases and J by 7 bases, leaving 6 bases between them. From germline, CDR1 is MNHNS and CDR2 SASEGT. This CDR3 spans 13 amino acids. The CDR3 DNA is TGTGCCAGCAGTGAAGCATGGGTCGGGGAGCTGTTTTTT. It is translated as CASSEAWVGELFF.

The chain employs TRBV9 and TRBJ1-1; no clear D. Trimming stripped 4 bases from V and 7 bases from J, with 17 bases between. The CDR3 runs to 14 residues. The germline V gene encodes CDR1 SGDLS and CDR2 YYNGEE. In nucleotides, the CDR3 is TGTGCCAGCAGCTCAACGCCAAGAGGAGATGAAGCTTTCTTT. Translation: CASSSTPRGDEAFF.

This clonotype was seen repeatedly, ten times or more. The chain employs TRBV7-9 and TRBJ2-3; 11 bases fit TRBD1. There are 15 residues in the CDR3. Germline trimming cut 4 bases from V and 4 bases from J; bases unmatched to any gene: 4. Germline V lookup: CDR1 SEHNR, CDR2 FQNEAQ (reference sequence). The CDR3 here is CASSSGQGAADTQYF. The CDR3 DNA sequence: TGTGCCAGCAGCTCCGGACAGGGGGCAGCAGATACGCAGTATTTT.

DNA for the CDR3: TGTGCCAGCAGTTTATATATGACAGGGGTTCCCAAGGAGCAGTTCTTC. Protein: CASSLYMTGVPKEQFF. The genes are TRBV12-3 or TRBV12-4 and TRBJ2-1; the match to TRBD1 covers 8 bases. CDR3 length equals 16 residues. V was clipped by 2 bases and J by 10 bases; unmatched bases: 13.

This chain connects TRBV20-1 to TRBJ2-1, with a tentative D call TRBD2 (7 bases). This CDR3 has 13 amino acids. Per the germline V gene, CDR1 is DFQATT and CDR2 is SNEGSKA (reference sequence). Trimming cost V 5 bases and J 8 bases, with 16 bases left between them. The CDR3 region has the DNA TGCAGTGCTCAGGAAGGAGGGGGGGATGAGCAGTTCTTC. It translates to CSAQEGGGDEQFF.